This entry describes one TCR beta chain. Its target is not known. This entry belongs to a study of shared clonotypes between healthy human individuals. As for the study in general: The people who gave samples were a couple of women and a few men aged 18 to 49.

HIV-negative, healthy adults without recent acute infections or vaccinations were the donors. Clones were read by immunoSEQ multiplex PCR, and TCRdb kept only the in-frame ones, dropping some. The table has under 1,900,000 clones, approximately 98.5% seen once. Study observations and caveats: Among four donors, roughly 5% of naive CD4 clonotypes were found in common. Sequencing depth was a factor that was expected to affect clonotype sharing among donors.

The CDR3 is 15 residues long. Germline-derived CDR1 and CDR2 are SNHLY and FYNNEI. Trimming stripped 5 bases from V and 0 bases from J, with 11 bases between. The source of this sequence is a man aged 25-45 years in good health. V is TRBV2 and J is TRBJ2-1; D possibly corresponds to TRBD1 (6 bases). The sample comprised naive CD4+ T cells sorted from blood. The subset was: CD45RA+ positively selected. The CDR3 coding sequence is TGTGCCAGCAGTACAGGGTCCCCCTCCTACAATGAGCAGTTCTTC. Its translation is CASSTGSPSYNEQFF.